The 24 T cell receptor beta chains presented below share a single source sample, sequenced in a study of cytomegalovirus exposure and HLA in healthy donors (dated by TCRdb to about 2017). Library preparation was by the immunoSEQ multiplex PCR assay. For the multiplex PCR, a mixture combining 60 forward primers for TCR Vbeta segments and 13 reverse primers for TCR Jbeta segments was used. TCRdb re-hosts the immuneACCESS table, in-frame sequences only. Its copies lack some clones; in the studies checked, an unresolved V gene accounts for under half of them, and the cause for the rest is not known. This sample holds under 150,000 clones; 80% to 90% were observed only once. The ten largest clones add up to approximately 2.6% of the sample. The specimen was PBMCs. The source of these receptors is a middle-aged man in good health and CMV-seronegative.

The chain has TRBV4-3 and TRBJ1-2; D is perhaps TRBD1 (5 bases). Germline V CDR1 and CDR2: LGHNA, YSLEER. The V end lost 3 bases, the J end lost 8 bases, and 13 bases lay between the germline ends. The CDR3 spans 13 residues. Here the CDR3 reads CASSHDRIRGYTF. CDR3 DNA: TGCGCCAGCAGCCACGACAGAATCAGGGGCTACACCTTC.

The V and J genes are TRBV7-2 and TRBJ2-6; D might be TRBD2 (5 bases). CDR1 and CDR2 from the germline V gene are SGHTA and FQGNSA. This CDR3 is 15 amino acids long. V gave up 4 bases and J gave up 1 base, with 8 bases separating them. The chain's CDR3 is CASSSRDSGANVLTF. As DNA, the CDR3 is TGTGCCAGCAGCTCTCGGGATTCTGGGGCCAACGTCCTGACTTTC.

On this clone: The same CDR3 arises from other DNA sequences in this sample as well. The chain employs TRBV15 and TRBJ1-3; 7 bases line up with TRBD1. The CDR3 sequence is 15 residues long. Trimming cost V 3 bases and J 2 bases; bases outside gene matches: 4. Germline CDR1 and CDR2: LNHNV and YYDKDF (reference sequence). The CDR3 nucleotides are TGTGCCACCAGCAGCCGACAGGGACCTGGAAACACCATATATTTT. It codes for CATSSRQGPGNTIYF.

The CDR3 is CASSSRGGAYNTEAFF. For the CDR3, the DNA is TGTGCCAGCAGCTCTCGCGGGGGCGCTTATAACACTGAAGCTTTCTTT. The rearrangement uses TRBV7-2 and TRBJ1-1; the D gene is possibly TRBD1 (6 bases). Germline CDR1 SGHTA, CDR2 FQGNSA. V was pared by 4 bases and J by 2 bases, with 17 bases between. The CDR3 is 16 residues long.

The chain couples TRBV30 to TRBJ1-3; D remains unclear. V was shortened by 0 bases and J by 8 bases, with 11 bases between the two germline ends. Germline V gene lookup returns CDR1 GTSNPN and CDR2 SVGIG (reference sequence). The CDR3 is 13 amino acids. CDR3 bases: TGTGCCTGGAGTGTGGCAGGTCGCCACACCATATATTTT. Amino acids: CAWSVAGRHTIYF.

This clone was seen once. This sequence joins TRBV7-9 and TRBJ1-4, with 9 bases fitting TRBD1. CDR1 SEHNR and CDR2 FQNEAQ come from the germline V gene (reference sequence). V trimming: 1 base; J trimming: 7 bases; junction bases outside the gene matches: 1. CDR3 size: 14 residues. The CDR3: CASSLGTGVEKLFF. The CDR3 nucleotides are TGTGCCAGCAGCTTAGGGACAGGGGTTGAAAAACTGTTTTTT. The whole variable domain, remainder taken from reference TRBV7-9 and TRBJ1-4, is DTGVSQNPRHKITKRGQNVTFRCDPISEHNRLYWYRQTLGQGPEFLTYFQNEAQLEKSRLLSDRFSAERPKGSFSTLEIQRTEQGDSAMYLCASSLGTGVEKLFFGSGTQLSVL.

For the CDR3, the DNA is TGTGCCAGCAGCGATTTTCGGGGAGTCGCACACAATCAGCCCCAGCATTTT. Its protein is CASSDFRGVAHNQPQHF. The chain recombines TRBV5-5 with TRBJ1-5; D is ambiguous. CDR1 is SGHKS, CDR2 YYEKEE, per germline (reference sequence). Trimming pared 4 bases from V and 3 bases from J, leaving 20 bases between. The CDR3 length is 17 residues.

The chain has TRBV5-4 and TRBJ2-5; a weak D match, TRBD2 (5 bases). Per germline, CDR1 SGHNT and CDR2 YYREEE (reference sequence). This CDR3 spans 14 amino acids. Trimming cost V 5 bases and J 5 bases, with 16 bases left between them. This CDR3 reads CASSSHGGRETQYF. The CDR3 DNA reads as TGTGCCAGCAGTAGCCATGGCGGGCGGGAGACCCAGTACTTC.

The CDR3 region is CASLGQPNTEAFF. In DNA, the CDR3 is TGCGCCAGCTTAGGACAGCCGAACACTGAAGCTTTCTTT. The J gene is TRBJ1-1, the V gene TRBV5-1; D may be TRBD1 (6 bases). The CDR3 is 13 amino acids. Looked up from germline, CDR1 is SGHRS and CDR2 is YFSETQ. Trimming shortened V by 7 bases and J by 1 base, and 11 bases separated the two germline ends.

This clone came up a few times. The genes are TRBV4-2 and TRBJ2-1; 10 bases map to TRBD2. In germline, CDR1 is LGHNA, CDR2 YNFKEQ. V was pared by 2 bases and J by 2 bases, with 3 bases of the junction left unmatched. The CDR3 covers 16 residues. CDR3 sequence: CASSQSGGAAYNEQFF. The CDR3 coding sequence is TGTGCCAGCAGCCAAAGCGGGGGGGCCGCCTACAATGAGCAGTTCTTC.

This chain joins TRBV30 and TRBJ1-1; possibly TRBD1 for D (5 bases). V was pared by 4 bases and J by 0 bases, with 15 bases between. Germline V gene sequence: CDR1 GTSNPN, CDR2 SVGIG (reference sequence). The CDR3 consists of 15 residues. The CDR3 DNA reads TGTGCCTGGACCTTCCCGGGACTCTTGAACACTGAAGCTTTCTTT. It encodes CAWTFPGLLNTEAFF.

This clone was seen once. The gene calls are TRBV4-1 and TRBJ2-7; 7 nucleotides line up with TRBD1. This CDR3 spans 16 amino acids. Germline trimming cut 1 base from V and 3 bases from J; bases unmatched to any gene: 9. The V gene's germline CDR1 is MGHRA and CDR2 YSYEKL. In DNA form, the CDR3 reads TGCGCCAGCAGCCAAGGTCCGGGACAGTCAAACTACGAGCAGTACTTC. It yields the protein CASSQGPGQSNYEQYF.

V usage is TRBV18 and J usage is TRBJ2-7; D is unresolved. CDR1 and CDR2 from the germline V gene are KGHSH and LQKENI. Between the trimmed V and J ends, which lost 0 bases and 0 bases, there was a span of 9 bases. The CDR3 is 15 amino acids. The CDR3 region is CASSPPRSSSYEQYF. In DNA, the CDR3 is TGTGCCAGCTCACCACCGAGGTCTAGCTCCTACGAGCAGTACTTC.

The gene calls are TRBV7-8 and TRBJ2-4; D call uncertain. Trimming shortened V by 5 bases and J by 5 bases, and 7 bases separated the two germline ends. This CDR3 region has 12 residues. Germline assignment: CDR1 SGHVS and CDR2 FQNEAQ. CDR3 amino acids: CASSITENIQYF. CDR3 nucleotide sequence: TGTGCCAGCAGCATTACGGAAAACATTCAGTACTTC.

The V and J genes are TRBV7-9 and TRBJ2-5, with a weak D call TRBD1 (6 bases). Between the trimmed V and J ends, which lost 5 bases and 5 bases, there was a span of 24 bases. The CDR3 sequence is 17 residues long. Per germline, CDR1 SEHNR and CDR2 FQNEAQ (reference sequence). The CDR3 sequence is CASSRPSAGAKGETQYF. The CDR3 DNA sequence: TGTGCCAGCAGCCGACCGTCGGCAGGGGCAAAGGGGGAGACCCAGTACTTC. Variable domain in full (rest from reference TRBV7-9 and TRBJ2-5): DTGVSQNPRHKITKRGQNVTFRCDPISEHNRLYWYRQTLGQGPEFLTYFQNEAQLEKSRLLSDRFSAERPKGSFSTLEIQRTEQGDSAMYLCASSRPSAGAKGETQYFGPGTRLLVL.

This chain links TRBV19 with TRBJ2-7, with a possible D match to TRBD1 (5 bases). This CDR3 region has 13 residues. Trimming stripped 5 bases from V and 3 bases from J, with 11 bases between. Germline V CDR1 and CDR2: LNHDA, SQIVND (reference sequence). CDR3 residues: CASSSTVIYEQYF. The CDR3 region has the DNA TGTGCCAGTAGTTCGACAGTGATCTACGAGCAGTACTTC.

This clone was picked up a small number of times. CDR3 coding DNA: TGTGCCACCAAGAGGGAGAGGTGGACTGAAGCTTTCTTT. Its protein is CATKRERWTEAFF. This rearrangement joins TRBV15 to TRBJ1-1; D is unresolved. From germline, CDR1 is LNHNV and CDR2 YYDKDF (reference sequence). This CDR3 contains 13 residues. The ends were cut back, 7 bases at V and 5 bases at J, with 14 bases in the middle.

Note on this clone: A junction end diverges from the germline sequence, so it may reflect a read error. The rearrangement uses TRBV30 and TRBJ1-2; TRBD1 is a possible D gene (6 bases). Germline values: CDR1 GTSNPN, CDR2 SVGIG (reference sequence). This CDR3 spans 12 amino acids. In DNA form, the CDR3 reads TGTGCCTGGAGTCCAAGGGGGTATGTCTACACCTTC. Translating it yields CAWSPRGYVYTF.

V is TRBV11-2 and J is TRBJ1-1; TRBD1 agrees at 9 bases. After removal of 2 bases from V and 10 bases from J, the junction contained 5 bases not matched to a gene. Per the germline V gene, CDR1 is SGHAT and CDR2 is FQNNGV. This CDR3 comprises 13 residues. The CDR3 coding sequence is TGTGCCAGCAGCTTACTCGGGACAGGGCCAGCTTTCTTT. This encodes CASSLLGTGPAFF. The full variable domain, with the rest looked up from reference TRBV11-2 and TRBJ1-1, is EAGVAQSPRYKIIEKRQSVAFWCNPISGHATLYWYQQILGQGPKLLIQFQNNGVVDDSQLPKDRFSAERLKGVDSTLKIQPAKLEDSAVYLCASSLLGTGPAFFGQGTRLTVV.

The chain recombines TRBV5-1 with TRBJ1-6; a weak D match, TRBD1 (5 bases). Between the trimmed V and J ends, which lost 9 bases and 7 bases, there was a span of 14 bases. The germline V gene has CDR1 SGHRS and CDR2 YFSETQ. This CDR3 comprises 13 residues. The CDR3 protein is CATSPGGNSPLHF. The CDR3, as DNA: TGCGCCACCTCCCCGGGGGGGAATTCACCCCTCCACTTT.

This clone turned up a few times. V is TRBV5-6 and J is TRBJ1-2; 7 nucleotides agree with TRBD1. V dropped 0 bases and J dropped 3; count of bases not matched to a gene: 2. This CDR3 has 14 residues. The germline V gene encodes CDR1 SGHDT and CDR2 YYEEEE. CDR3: CASSLGDSYYGYTF. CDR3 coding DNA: TGTGCCAGCAGCTTGGGGGACAGTTACTATGGCTACACCTTC.

For the CDR3, the DNA is TGCGCCAGCAGCCAAGGTGGGTTGGCAACAGGGAGATCTGAAGCTTTCTTT. It codes for CASSQGGLATGRSEAFF. The chain carries TRBV4-1 and TRBJ1-1, with D possibly matching TRBD1 (6 bases). The CDR3 consists of 17 residues. The V end lost 1 base, the J end lost 6 bases, and 21 bases lay between the germline ends. Germline-derived CDR1 and CDR2 are MGHRA and YSYEKL.

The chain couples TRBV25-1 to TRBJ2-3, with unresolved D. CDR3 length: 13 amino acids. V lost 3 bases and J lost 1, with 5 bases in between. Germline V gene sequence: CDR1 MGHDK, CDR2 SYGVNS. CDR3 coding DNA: TGTGCCAGCAGTGAGGGCGGCACAGATACGCAGTATTTT. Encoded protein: CASSEGGTDTQYF.

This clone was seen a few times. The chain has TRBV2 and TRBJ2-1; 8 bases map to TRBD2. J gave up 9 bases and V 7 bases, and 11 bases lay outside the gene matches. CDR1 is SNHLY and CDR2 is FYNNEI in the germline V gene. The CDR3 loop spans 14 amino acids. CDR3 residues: CASTGTSWVAEQFF. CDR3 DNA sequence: TGTGCCAGCACCGGGACTAGTTGGGTAGCTGAGCAGTTCTTC.